This is a list of T cell receptor beta chains from one sample in a study of blood T cell repertoires in COVID-19. The table came from immunoSEQ multiplex PCR; TCRdb's copy has only in-frame clones and leaves some out. This table has under 250,000 clones, 83% appearing once. The sequenced sample was peripheral blood. These TCRs come from a woman aged 45-65 years with acute or convalescent COVID-19. CDR3s include the opening cysteine and the closing phenylalanine or tryptophan. Each record gives: J gene, V gene, clone size, D gene, CDR3 DNA, CDR3 protein. A D gene is named only where the DNA matches it firmly. Clone size is given for some rows only: seen once, a few or many times, or a class if the clone is expanded.

>TRBJ2-3|TRBV13|-|-
TGTGCCAGCAGCTTAGACAGGCGCACAGATACGCAGTATTTT
CASSLDRRTDTQYF
>TRBJ2-1|TRBV12-5|-|TRBD2
TGTGCTAGTGCAGCGGGGGTCTACAATGAGCAGTTCTTC
CASAAGVYNEQFF
>TRBJ1-3|TRBV11-2|-|-
TGTGCCAGCAGCCTCATACGGGACACCTTTGACACCATATATTTT
CASSLIRDTFDTIYF
>TRBJ2-1|TRBV24-1|once|TRBD2
TGTGCCACCAGTGATCTACCTAGCGGGGGCTACAATGAGCAGTTCTTC
CATSDLPSGGYNEQFF
>TRBJ1-6|TRBV30|once|-
TGTGCCGGACGCGGGGAGTTTAATTCACCCCTCCACTTT
CAGRGEFNSPLHF
>TRBJ2-5|TRBV11-2|-|TRBD1
TGTGCCAGCAGCTTCGACAGGGTAATACAAGAGACCCAGTACTTC
CASSFDRVIQETQYF
>TRBJ2-2|TRBV25-1|-|TRBD2
TGTGCCAGCAGCGAAAGTGGCCTAGCGGAGGGGTACACCGGGGAGCTGTTTTTT
CASSESGLAEGYTGELFF
>TRBJ2-2|TRBV19|once|TRBD1
TGTGCCAGTAGTGGCCGACAGGGGAACGGGGAGCTGTTTTTT
CASSGRQGNGELFF
>TRBJ2-7|TRBV28|-|TRBD2
TGTGCCAGCAGCTCTCCCCCTAGCGGGAGGTACGAGCAGTACTTC
CASSSPPSGRYEQYF
>TRBJ1-1|TRBV29-1|-|TRBD1
TGCAGCGGTAGACAGGGGGCTTCGACTGAAGCTTTCTTT
CSGRQGASTEAFF
>TRBJ1-1|TRBV7-3|-|-
TGTGCCAGCAGCTCGGACAGTAACACTGAAGCTTTCTTT
CASSSDSNTEAFF
>TRBJ2-3|TRBV5-1|-|-
TGCGCCAGCAGCTTGCTCCCTACCGGGGATACGCAGTATTTT
CASSLLPTGDTQYF
>TRBJ1-3|TRBV6-6|-|TRBD1
TGTGCCAGCAGCCTACGACAGGGCAGTGGAAACACCATATATTTT
CASSLRQGSGNTIYF